This T cell receptor beta chain was sequenced for a study of early T cells in non-severe SARS-CoV-2 infection. Findings and limits, study-wide: The VDJdb matching leaned toward anti-spike CD8 responses and overlooked private and CD4 specificities.

TCRdb re-derived calls from the 5' RACE reads in MiXCR, one entry per CDR3 protein. The sample contains 85,000 to 100,000 distinct CDR3 sequences, 8% to 13% of which appear only once. In this sample, this clonotype turned up a few times. The antigen is not known. Germline V gene lookup returns CDR1 SEHNR and CDR2 FQNEAQ (reference sequence). The CDR3 covers 17 residues. The V segment lost 0 bases and the J segment 1 base; nucleotides outside the gene matches: 7. The source is an adult who was a healthcare worker with PCR-confirmed SARS-CoV-2 infection or an uninfected control (not recorded which). The V call is TRBV7-9, the J call TRBJ2-7; 9 bases line up with TRBD1. Sample: whole blood, taken at baseline. CDR3 amino acids: CASSLAPGQGMSYEQYF. CDR3 nucleotides: TGTGCCAGCAGCTTAGCGCCGGGACAGGGAATGTCCTACGAGCAGTACTTC. The full variable domain, its missing parts supplied by reference TRBV7-9 and TRBJ2-7, is DTGVSQNPRHKITKRGQNVTFRCDPISEHNRLYWYRQTLGQGPEFLTYFQNEAQLEKSRLLSDRFSAERPKGSFSTLEIQRTEQGDSAMYLCASSLAPGQGMSYEQYFGPGTRLTVT.